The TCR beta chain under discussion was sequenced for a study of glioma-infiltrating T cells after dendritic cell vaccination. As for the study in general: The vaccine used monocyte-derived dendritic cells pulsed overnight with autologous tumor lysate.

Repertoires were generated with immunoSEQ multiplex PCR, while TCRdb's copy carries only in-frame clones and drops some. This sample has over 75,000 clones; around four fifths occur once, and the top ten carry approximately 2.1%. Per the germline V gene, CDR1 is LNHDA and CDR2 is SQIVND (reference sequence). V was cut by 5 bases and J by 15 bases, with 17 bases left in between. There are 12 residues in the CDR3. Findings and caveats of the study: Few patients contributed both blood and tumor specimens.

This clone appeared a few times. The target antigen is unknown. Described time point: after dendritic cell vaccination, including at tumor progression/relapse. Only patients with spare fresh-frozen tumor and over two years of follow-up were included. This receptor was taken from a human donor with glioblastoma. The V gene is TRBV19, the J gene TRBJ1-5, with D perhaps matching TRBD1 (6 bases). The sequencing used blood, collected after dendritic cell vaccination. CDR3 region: CASSLGQKGPHF. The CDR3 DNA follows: TGTGCCAGTAGTCTCGGACAGAAAGGTCCGCATTTT.